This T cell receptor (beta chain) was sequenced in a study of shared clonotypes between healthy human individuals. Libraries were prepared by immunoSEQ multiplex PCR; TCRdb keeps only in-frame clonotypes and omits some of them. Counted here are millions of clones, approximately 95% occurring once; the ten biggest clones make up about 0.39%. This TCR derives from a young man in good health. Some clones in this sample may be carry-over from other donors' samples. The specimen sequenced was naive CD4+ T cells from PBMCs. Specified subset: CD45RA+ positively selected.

The CDR3, as DNA: TGTGCCAGTAGTGCGCAACCTACAGGGGTAGATACGCAGTATTTT. Amino acid sequence: CASSAQPTGVDTQYF. The V gene is TRBV19, the J gene TRBJ2-3; 7 bases agree with TRBD1. The CDR3 extends over 15 amino acids. V lost 5 bases, J lost 5 bases, and 10 bases stayed unmatched. From germline, CDR1 is LNHDA and CDR2 SQIVND (reference sequence). The complete variable domain, with remaining parts taken from reference TRBV19 and TRBJ2-3, reads DGGITQSPKYLFRKEGQNVTLSCEQNLNHDAMYWYRQDPGQGLRLIYYSQIVNDFQKGDIAEGYSVSREKKESFPLTVTSAQKNPTAFYLCASSAQPTGVDTQYFGPGTRLTVL.